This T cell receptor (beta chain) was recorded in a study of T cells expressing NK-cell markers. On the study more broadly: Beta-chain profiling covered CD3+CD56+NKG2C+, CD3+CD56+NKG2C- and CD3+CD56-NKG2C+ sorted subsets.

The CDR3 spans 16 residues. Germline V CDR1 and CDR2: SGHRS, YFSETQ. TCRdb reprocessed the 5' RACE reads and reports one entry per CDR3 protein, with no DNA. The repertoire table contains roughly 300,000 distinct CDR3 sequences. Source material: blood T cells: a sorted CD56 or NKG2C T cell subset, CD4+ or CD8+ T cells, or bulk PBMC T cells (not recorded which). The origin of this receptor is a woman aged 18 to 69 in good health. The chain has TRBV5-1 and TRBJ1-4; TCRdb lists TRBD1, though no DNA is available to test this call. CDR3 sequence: CASSDGQGGANEKLFF.